The rows below give T cell receptor beta chains drawn from one sample of a study of T cell responses to AZD1222 COVID-19 vaccine. TCRdb keeps only in-frame clones here, not all; method: immunoSEQ multiplex PCR. Here the sample spans under 130,000 clones, around 94% being singletons. Source: peripheral blood, taken on day 0 of AZD1222 vaccination. Source of these receptors: an adult in good health. CDR3s include the opening cysteine and the closing phenylalanine or tryptophan. A D gene is named only where the DNA matches it firmly. Clone size is not always given. Where it is, it says once, few, many or a class for expanded clones.

D: -
J: TRBJ2-7
size: -
V: TRBV6-5
length: 14
CDR3: CASSYAGRAYEQYF
DNA: TGTGCCAGCAGTTACGCGGGCAGAGCCTACGAGCAGTACTTC

D: -
J: TRBJ1-1
size: -
V: TRBV5-6
length: 14
CDR3: CASIPGTLNTEAFF
DNA: TGTGCCAGCATCCCTGGGACCTTGAACACTGAAGCTTTCTTT

D: TRBD1
J: TRBJ1-3
size: -
V: TRBV4-3
length: 19
CDR3: CASSQAPPLRQGSGNTIYF
DNA: TGCGCCAGCAGCCAAGCCCCCCCACTACGACAGGGGTCTGGAAACACCATATATTTT

D: -
J: TRBJ1-2
size: -
V: TRBV7-2
length: 13
CDR3: CASSFGVNYGYTF
DNA: TGTGCCAGCAGCTTCGGGGTGAACTATGGCTACACCTTC

D: TRBD1
J: TRBJ2-7
size: -
V: TRBV7-9
length: 16
CDR3: CASSSPGQGVPYEQYF
DNA: TGTGCCAGCAGCTCGCCTGGACAGGGAGTACCCTACGAGCAGTACTTC

D: -
J: TRBJ1-1
size: -
V: TRBV5-8
length: 15
CDR3: CASSLGAPRNTEAFF
DNA: TGTGCCAGCAGCTTGGGGGCCCCAAGAAACACTGAAGCTTTCTTT

D: -
J: TRBJ2-2
size: once
V: TRBV7-9
length: 15
CDR3: CASSPTDPEGGELFF
DNA: TGTGCCAGCAGCCCAACAGACCCCGAGGGCGGGGAGCTGTTTTTT

D: -
J: TRBJ1-2
size: once
V: TRBV2
length: 14
CDR3: CASTPRGGNYGYTF
DNA: TGTGCCAGCACCCCTCGGGGCGGGAACTATGGCTACACCTTC

D: TRBD1
J: TRBJ1-1
size: -
V: TRBV7-3
length: 12
CDR3: CASSRPGQVAFF
DNA: TGTGCCAGCAGCAGACCGGGACAGGTGGCTTTCTTT

D: -
J: TRBJ1-1
size: -
V: TRBV9
length: 15
CDR3: CASSAPEIIGTEAFF
DNA: TGTGCCAGCAGCGCTCCGGAAATTATTGGCACTGAAGCTTTCTTT

D: -
J: TRBJ1-1
size: -
V: TRBV28
length: 12
CDR3: CASSAVAGRAFF
DNA: TGTGCCAGCAGCGCCGTCGCGGGTAGGGCTTTCTTT

D: TRBD1
J: TRBJ1-4
size: -
V: TRBV7-6
length: 18
CDR3: CASSSFLTGSSTNEKLFF
DNA: TGTGCCAGCAGTTCCTTCTTGACAGGGTCTTCAACTAATGAAAAACTGTTTTTT

D: -
J: TRBJ1-2
size: once
V: TRBV12-3/TRBV12-4
length: 13
CDR3: CASSLRGDHGYTF
DNA: TGTGCCAGCAGTTTACGGGGGGATCATGGCTACACCTTC

D: -
J: TRBJ1-5
size: -
V: TRBV3-1/TRBV3-2
length: 13
CDR3: CASSQSNNQPQHF
DNA: TGTGCCAGCAGCCAATCTAACAACCAGCCCCAGCATTTT

D: -
J: TRBJ1-3
size: -
V: TRBV1
length: 14
CDR3: CTSSLQAPGNTIYF
DNA: TGCACCAGCAGCCTCCAGGCCCCCGGAAACACCATATATTTT

D: TRBD1
J: TRBJ2-5
size: -
V: TRBV29-1
length: 16
CDR3: CSARGHRGRIQETQYF
DNA: TGCAGCGCCCGTGGACACAGGGGGCGAATACAAGAGACCCAGTACTTC

D: TRBD1
J: TRBJ1-4
size: -
V: TRBV7-6
length: 15
CDR3: CASSSRQGTNEKLFF
DNA: TGTGCCAGCAGCTCAAGACAGGGTACTAATGAAAAACTGTTTTTT

D: TRBD1
J: TRBJ1-3
size: -
V: TRBV19
length: 16
CDR3: CASSSPGQGAGNTIYF
DNA: TGTGCCAGTAGTTCTCCGGGACAGGGGGCTGGAAACACCATATATTTT

D: TRBD1
J: TRBJ1-5
size: -
V: TRBV28
length: 17
CDR3: CASSLSGAQGDNQPQHF
DNA: TGTGCCAGCAGTTTAAGTGGTGCACAGGGGGACAATCAGCCCCAGCATTTT

D: -
J: TRBJ1-1
size: -
V: TRBV11-3
length: 13
CDR3: CASSFRDNPEAFF
DNA: TGTGCCAGCAGCTTCCGGGACAATCCTGAAGCTTTCTTT

D: -
J: TRBJ2-2
size: -
V: TRBV25-1
length: 16
CDR3: CASSTWGALNTGELFF
DNA: TGTGCCAGCAGTACCTGGGGGGCATTGAACACCGGGGAGCTGTTTTTT

D: -
J: TRBJ2-7
size: -
V: TRBV9
length: 16
CDR3: CASSQSQGGAPYEQYF
DNA: TGTGCCAGCAGCCAAAGTCAGGGAGGCGCTCCCTACGAGCAGTACTTC

D: -
J: TRBJ1-2
size: -
V: TRBV28
length: 17
CDR3: CASSLWDSQQPNYGYTF
DNA: TGTGCCAGCAGTTTATGGGACAGCCAGCAGCCTAACTATGGCTACACCTTC

D: -
J: TRBJ2-7
size: once
V: TRBV10-3
length: 14
CDR3: CAISESSGTPHQYF
DNA: TGTGCCATCAGTGAGTCTTCCGGGACACCCCACCAGTACTTC

D: -
J: TRBJ1-1
size: -
V: TRBV5-6
length: 14
CDR3: CASSLIQGTTEAFF
DNA: TGTGCCAGCAGCTTGATTCAGGGGACCACTGAAGCTTTCTTT

D: -
J: TRBJ2-7
size: -
V: TRBV6-5
length: 14
CDR3: CASSPDRRAYEQYF
DNA: TGTGCCAGCAGCCCGGACAGGAGGGCCTACGAGCAGTACTTC

D: -
J: TRBJ2-2
size: -
V: TRBV6-5
length: 12
CDR3: CASRWGVGELFF
DNA: TGTGCCAGCAGGTGGGGGGTAGGGGAGCTGTTTTTT

D: -
J: TRBJ1-5
size: -
V: TRBV12-3/TRBV12-4
length: 13
CDR3: CASSFSEIQPQHF
DNA: TGTGCCAGCAGTTTTTCCGAAATACAGCCCCAGCATTTT

D: TRBD2
J: TRBJ2-1
size: -
V: TRBV6-4
length: 18
CDR3: CASRAKTSGRNPYNEQFF
DNA: TGTGCCAGCAGAGCTAAAACTAGCGGGAGAAACCCCTACAATGAGCAGTTCTTC

D: -
J: TRBJ2-2
size: -
V: TRBV9
length: 13
CDR3: CASSASAAGELFF
DNA: TGTGCCAGCAGCGCTTCGGCTGCCGGGGAGCTGTTTTTT

D: -
J: TRBJ2-3
size: -
V: TRBV5-1
length: 14
CDR3: CASRADNGLDTQYF
DNA: TGCGCCAGCAGAGCCGACAACGGGTTAGATACGCAGTATTTT

D: TRBD1
J: TRBJ1-5
size: -
V: TRBV6-6
length: 19
CDR3: CASSLHRGRIGVDNQPQHF
DNA: TGTGCCAGCAGTCTCCACAGGGGGCGAATTGGTGTTGACAATCAGCCCCAGCATTTT

D: -
J: TRBJ1-5
size: -
V: TRBV4-3
length: 15
CDR3: CASSQDGWSNQPQHF
DNA: TGCGCCAGCAGCCAAGACGGGTGGAGCAATCAGCCCCAGCATTTT

D: TRBD2
J: TRBJ2-3
size: -
V: TRBV7-3
length: 14
CDR3: CASSPGLAGDTQYF
DNA: TGTGCCAGCAGCCCCGGCCTAGCGGGAGATACGCAGTATTTT

D: -
J: TRBJ1-5
size: -
V: TRBV19
length: 13
CDR3: CASTLSTNQPQHF
DNA: TGTGCCAGTACCCTTAGTACGAATCAGCCCCAGCATTTT

D: TRBD1
J: TRBJ2-5
size: -
V: TRBV6-9
length: 18
CDR3: CASSLGTGKLWPQETQYF
DNA: TGTGCCAGCAGTCTAGGGACAGGGAAGCTTTGGCCCCAAGAGACCCAGTACTTC

D: TRBD1
J: TRBJ1-1
size: -
V: TRBV12-5
length: 14
CDR3: CASGLNYRGTEAFF
DNA: TGTGCTAGTGGTCTGAATTACAGGGGCACTGAAGCTTTCTTT

D: -
J: TRBJ2-1
size: -
V: TRBV5-5
length: 15
CDR3: CASSPDGSSYNEQFF
DNA: TGTGCCAGCAGCCCTGACGGCAGCTCCTACAATGAGCAGTTCTTC

D: -
J: TRBJ2-7
size: -
V: TRBV27
length: 11
CDR3: CASRTGTEQYF
DNA: TGTGCCAGCAGGACGGGGACCGAGCAGTACTTC

D: -
J: TRBJ1-1
size: -
V: TRBV7-2
length: 15
CDR3: CASSLGAGENTEAFF
DNA: TGTGCCAGCAGCTTAGGGGCAGGGGAGAACACTGAAGCTTTCTTT

D: -
J: TRBJ1-6
size: -
V: TRBV5-6
length: 19
CDR3: CASSLVFQRGSSYNSPLHF
DNA: TGTGCCAGCAGCTTGGTGTTCCAACGGGGGAGCTCCTATAATTCACCCCTCCACTTT

D: TRBD1
J: TRBJ1-2
size: -
V: TRBV19
length: 13
CDR3: CASSTGSNYGYTF
DNA: TGTGCCAGCTCGACAGGGAGTAACTATGGCTACACCTTC

D: -
J: TRBJ2-4
size: few
V: TRBV5-8
length: 14
CDR3: CASSLRQAKNIQYF
DNA: TGTGCCAGCAGCTTGAGACAGGCTAAAAACATTCAGTACTTC

D: TRBD1
J: TRBJ1-2
size: -
V: TRBV28
length: 13
CDR3: CASSPPGQVGYTF
DNA: TGTGCCAGCAGCCCACCCGGACAGGTTGGCTACACCTTC

D: TRBD1
J: TRBJ2-7
size: few
V: TRBV6-2/TRBV6-3
length: 15
CDR3: CASSYRDRLSYEQYF
DNA: TGTGCCAGCAGTTACCGGGACAGACTCTCCTACGAGCAGTACTTC

D: TRBD1
J: TRBJ1-2
size: -
V: TRBV19
length: 13
CDR3: CASSLTGAGGYTF
DNA: TGTGCCAGTAGCCTGACAGGGGCCGGTGGCTACACCTTC

D: -
J: TRBJ1-1
size: -
V: TRBV13
length: 16
CDR3: CASSSTGRSQDTEAFF
DNA: TGTGCCAGCAGCTCCACAGGGCGATCCCAGGACACTGAAGCTTTCTTT

D: -
J: TRBJ2-7
size: -
V: TRBV28
length: 13
CDR3: CASSFRLSYEQYF
DNA: TGTGCCAGCAGTTTCAGACTCTCCTACGAGCAGTACTTC

D: TRBD2
J: TRBJ2-3
size: -
V: TRBV6-4
length: 14
CDR3: CASSRLAGVPTQYF
DNA: TGTGCCAGCAGTCGACTAGCGGGAGTACCTACGCAGTATTTT

D: -
J: TRBJ1-5
size: -
V: TRBV30
length: 16
CDR3: CAWSVRAGRGNQPQHF
DNA: TGTGCCTGGAGTGTACGGGCAGGGCGAGGCAATCAGCCCCAGCATTTT

D: -
J: TRBJ1-2
size: -
V: TRBV2
length: 15
CDR3: CASRYFAGQDYGYTF
DNA: TGTGCCAGCAGATACTTCGCGGGGCAGGACTATGGCTACACCTTC

D: -
J: TRBJ1-1
size: -
V: TRBV19
length: 13
CDR3: CASSMTVNTEAFF
DNA: TGTGCCAGTAGTATGACAGTAAACACTGAAGCTTTCTTT

D: -
J: TRBJ1-5
size: -
V: TRBV12-2
length: 16
CDR3: CASRSERRTRGQPQHF
DNA: TGTGCAAGTCGCTCAGAGAGACGAACCAGAGGTCAGCCCCAGCATTTT

D: TRBD1
J: TRBJ2-5
size: -
V: TRBV27
length: 14
CDR3: CASRRDRVEETQYF
DNA: TGTGCCAGCAGACGCGACAGGGTCGAAGAGACCCAGTACTTC

D: -
J: TRBJ2-5
size: -
V: TRBV19
length: 15
CDR3: CASSIRNRVAETQYF
DNA: TGTGCCAGTAGTATAAGAAACAGGGTCGCGGAGACCCAGTACTTC

D: TRBD2
J: TRBJ2-7
size: -
V: TRBV7-7
length: 15
CDR3: CASSLVAGGPGEQYF
DNA: TGTGCCAGCAGCTTAGTAGCGGGGGGGCCGGGCGAGCAGTACTTC

D: -
J: TRBJ2-4
size: once
V: TRBV7-8
length: 16
CDR3: CASSSGSKNFKNIQYF
DNA: TGTGCCAGCAGCTCGGGATCCAAGAACTTTAAAAACATTCAGTACTTC